These 10 T cell receptor beta chains originate from one sample sequenced in a study of blood T cell repertoires in COVID-19. TCRdb's table, derived via immunoSEQ multiplex PCR, lists solely in-frame clones and lacks some. The profile covers a few hundred thousand clones, with 80% to 90% appearing a single time and 1% taken by the ten largest. The sequenced sample was peripheral blood. These receptors were obtained from a man in his fifties or sixties with active or convalescent COVID-19.

The V gene is TRBV6-6, the J gene TRBJ1-2; D is ambiguous. Trimming shortened V by 5 bases and J by 7 bases, and 26 bases separated the two germline ends. This CDR3 has 17 amino acids. Germline values: CDR1 MNHNY, CDR2 SVGAGI (reference sequence). The CDR3 loop reads CASSPPGVAVLTSGYTF. CDR3 DNA: TGTGCCAGCAGTCCCCCGGGAGTGGCCGTTCTGACTAGTGGCTACACCTTC.

The gene calls are TRBV10-3 and TRBJ2-7, with D possibly TRBD2 on 5 matching bases. Germline-derived CDR1 and CDR2 are ENHRY and SYGVKD. The ends were cut back, 0 bases at V and 5 bases at J, with 14 bases in the middle. The CDR3 loop spans 15 amino acids. DNA of the CDR3: TGTGCCATCAGTGAGTCCCGGGGAAGTTTGCACGAGCAGTACTTC. Its translation: CAISESRGSLHEQYF.

This chain joins TRBV5-1 and TRBJ1-2; TRBD1 is a possible D gene (6 bases). Germline CDR1 reads SGHRS; CDR2 reads YFSETQ. There are 14 residues in the CDR3. V was shortened by 4 bases and J by 8 bases, with 18 bases between the two germline ends. CDR3 in amino acids: CASSAWTVPRGYTF. The DNA for the CDR3 is TGCGCCAGCAGCGCCTGGACAGTCCCTAGAGGCTACACCTTC.

The V and J genes are TRBV7-6 and TRBJ2-2, with 8 bases aligning to TRBD1. CDR1 is SGHVS and CDR2 is FNYEAQ in the germline V gene. This CDR3 has 17 amino acids. The ends lost 2 bases at V and 5 bases at J; junction bases unmatched: 10. The CDR3 sequence is CASSLLAGGNRTGELFF. The CDR3 nucleotides read TGTGCCAGCAGCTTACTTGCAGGGGGCAATCGAACCGGGGAGCTGTTTTTT.

The rearrangement links TRBV5-5 to TRBJ1-2; 12 bases match TRBD1. V was pared by 6 bases and J by 2 bases, with 5 bases of the junction left unmatched. Germline lookup yields CDR1 SGHKS and CDR2 YYEKEE (reference sequence). This CDR3 contains 15 residues. Here the CDR3 DNA reads TGTGCCAGCAATACCGGGACAGGGGGCAACTATGGCTACACCTTC. Amino acid sequence: CASNTGTGGNYGYTF.

The chain is built from TRBV5-8 and TRBJ2-1; D unresolved. The CDR3 extends over 14 amino acids. Between the trimmed V and J ends, which lost 0 bases and 5 bases, there was a span of 9 bases. Germline CDR1 reads SGHTS; CDR2 reads YDEGEE. The CDR3: CASSLGGQDNEQFF. CDR3 nucleotide sequence: TGTGCCAGCAGCTTGGGAGGTCAAGACAATGAGCAGTTCTTC.

V and J are TRBV28 and TRBJ2-3; TRBD1 aligns across 8 bases. Trimming removed 6 bases from V and 5 bases from J; junction bases left unmatched: 7. CDR3 length equals 14 residues. Per the germline V gene, CDR1 is MDHEN and CDR2 is SYDVKM. The CDR3 DNA sequence: TGTGCCAGCAGCCTCCGACAGGGGATAGATACGCAGTATTTT. This translates into CASSLRQGIDTQYF.

The genes are TRBV10-3 and TRBJ2-7, with D possibly TRBD1 on 6 matching bases. The CDR3 has 17 residues. Germline CDR1 reads ENHRY; CDR2 reads SYGVKD. Trimming left V 6 bases short and J 0 bases short, with 21 bases between. CDR3 loop: CAIRGNRAGVSSYEQYF. The DNA for the CDR3 is TGTGCCATCAGGGGAAATCGAGCAGGGGTGAGCTCCTACGAGCAGTACTTC.

Only one count was recorded for this clone. The CDR3 bases are TGTGCCAGCAGTTACTCGGCCAGGCTGGCTGGCGAGCAGTACTTC. Protein sequence: CASSYSARLAGEQYF. The J gene is TRBJ2-7, the V gene TRBV6-5; D ambiguous. Germline CDR1 MNHEY, CDR2 SVGAGI. The CDR3 has 15 amino acids. V lost 0 bases, J lost 6 bases, and 15 bases lay in between.

The chain recombines TRBV27 with TRBJ1-5; D uncertain. V was clipped by 0 bases and J by 5 bases, with 8 bases between them. CDR3 length: 14 residues. CDR1 MNHEY and CDR2 SMNVEV come from the germline V gene (reference sequence). CDR3 sequence (DNA): TGTGCCAGCAGTTTATCGGGCAGTTATCAGCCCCAGCATTTT. It codes for CASSLSGSYQPQHF.